Listed here are 12 T cell receptor beta chains from one sample, sequenced in a study of lymphopenia after photon versus proton radiotherapy. Profiling relied on immunoSEQ multiplex PCR, and the TCRdb table lists in-frame clones only, not all of them. The sample yields some 44,000 clones, around 83% seen once. The sample in question was peripheral blood, obtained from a patient treated with proton-based radiotherapy. The receptors here all came from a woman aged 70-85 years with pancreatic cancer.

This chain links TRBV5-4 with TRBJ2-3, with D uncertain. V was pared by 0 bases and J by 5 bases, with 10 bases between. CDR1 and CDR2 from the germline V gene are SGHNT and YYREEE (reference sequence). The CDR3 runs 14 residues. The CDR3 reads CASSLGASQDTQYF. The CDR3 bases are TGTGCCAGCAGCTTGGGGGCCAGTCAAGATACGCAGTATTTT.

The rearrangement joins TRBV7-3 to TRBJ2-3; 9 nucleotides agree with TRBD2. Germline CDR1 and CDR2: SGHTA and FQGTGA. V shed 6 bases, J shed 2 bases, and the junction held 6 bases outside the gene matches. The CDR3 runs to 15 residues. CDR3 in amino acids: CASRRTSDITDTQYF. The CDR3 DNA reads TGTGCCAGCAGGCGGACTAGCGACATCACAGATACGCAGTATTTT.

The chain employs TRBV19 and TRBJ1-2; D is possibly TRBD1 (5 bases). The V end lost 7 bases, the J end lost 1 base, and 16 bases lay between the germline ends. The CDR3 runs to 15 residues. Germline CDR1 is LNHDA and CDR2 is SQIVND (reference sequence). The CDR3 here is CASKTPGTDNYGYTF. The DNA for the CDR3 is TGTGCCAGTAAGACACCCGGGACGGATAACTATGGCTACACCTTC.

The chain uses TRBV5-4 and TRBJ2-4; 11 nucleotides align to TRBD1. Germline CDR1 and CDR2: SGHNT and YYREEE (reference sequence). This CDR3 contains 18 residues. The V and J ends lost 0 bases and 0 bases, in that order; junction bases with no gene match: 5. Here the CDR3 DNA reads TGTGCCAGCAGCTTGGGAGGGACAGGGGGTCTAGCCAAAAACATTCAGTACTTC. It is translated as CASSLGGTGGLAKNIQYF.

The rearrangement links TRBV7-2 to TRBJ2-5, with 9 positions matching TRBD2. Germline CDR1 and CDR2: SGHTA and FQGNSA. The CDR3 extends over 15 amino acids. V lost 1 base to trimming and J lost 5 bases; unmatched junction nucleotides: 5. The CDR3 loop reads CASSLVVAGGETQYF. Written as DNA, the CDR3 is TGTGCCAGCAGCTTAGTGGTCGCGGGAGGGGAGACCCAGTACTTC.

A few counts support this clone. The chain joins TRBV7-2 to TRBJ1-2; D unclear. With 2 bases removed from V and 8 bases from J, the gap between germline ends came to 9 bases. The CDR3 is 12 amino acids. The V gene's germline CDR1 is SGHTA and CDR2 FQGNSA. The CDR3 DNA sequence: TGTGCCAGCAGCTTAAAGGACCGCGGCTACACCTTC. This gives the protein CASSLKDRGYTF.

In its sample, this clone was seen once. The V gene is TRBV2, the J gene TRBJ2-1; D remains ambiguous. With 4 bases removed from V and 8 bases from J, the gap between germline ends came to 9 bases. There are 12 residues in the CDR3. CDR1 and CDR2 from the germline V gene are SNHLY and FYNNEI. The CDR3 spells CASSAASHEQFF. CDR3 bases: TGTGCCAGCAGTGCGGCTAGTCATGAGCAGTTCTTC.

The genes are TRBV27 and TRBJ1-6, with 11 nucleotides matching TRBD1. This CDR3 comprises 15 residues. The V gene's germline CDR1 is MNHEY and CDR2 SMNVEV (reference sequence). Trimming cost V 6 bases and J 9 bases; bases outside gene matches: 7. The CDR3 DNA sequence: TGTGCCAGCAGAGAACCGGGACAGGGGGTTTCACCCCTCCACTTT. This codes for CASREPGQGVSPLHF.

The CDR3 nucleotides are TGTGCCAGCAGCTCAGTGTTTGGGACAGGCCAAGAGACCCAGTACTTC. It specifies CASSSVFGTGQETQYF. This sequence joins TRBV11-3 and TRBJ2-5, with 8 bases matching TRBD1. The CDR3 loop spans 16 amino acids. Germline loops: CDR1 SGHNT, CDR2 YENEEA. After removal of 4 bases from V and 1 base from J, the junction contained 8 bases not matched to a gene.

This CDR3 is CASSSPTGGNYGYTF. The CDR3 coding sequence is TGTGCCAGCAGTTCCCCTACCGGTGGGAACTATGGCTACACCTTC. V gene TRBV6-6 combines with J gene TRBJ1-2, with D uncertain. The CDR3 is 15 residues long. V was cut by 4 bases and J by 2 bases, with 14 bases left in between. CDR1 MNHNY and CDR2 SVGAGI come from the germline V gene (reference sequence).

The V call is TRBV19, the J call TRBJ2-7, with D possibly matching TRBD1 (6 bases). The V end lost 5 bases, the J end lost 3 bases, and 14 bases lay between the germline ends. From germline, CDR1 is LNHDA and CDR2 SQIVND (reference sequence). The CDR3 spans 14 residues. The CDR3 DNA reads TGTGCCAGTAGTGTCCCAGGGGCCAGCTACGAGCAGTACTTC. It translates to CASSVPGASYEQYF.

The chain has TRBV9 and TRBJ1-1; no firm D call. The CDR3 totals 17 residues. Germline values: CDR1 SGDLS, CDR2 YYNGEE. V lost 0 bases, J lost 4 bases, and 19 bases lay in between. The CDR3 loop is CASSVDPPSGVFTEAFF. The CDR3 nucleotides are TGTGCCAGCAGCGTAGACCCCCCCTCAGGTGTTTTCACTGAAGCTTTCTTT. The variable domain in full, completed from reference TRBV9 and TRBJ1-1, reads DSGVTQTPKHLITATGQRVTLRCSPRSGDLSVYWYQQSLDQGLQFLIQYYNGEERAKGNILERFSAQQFPDLHSELNLSSLELGDSALYFCASSVDPPSGVFTEAFFGQGTRLTVV.